This TCR beta chain was sequenced during a study of blood T cell repertoires in COVID-19. Study at large: COVID-19 samples collected from the United States, Italy and Spain covered acute and convalescent phases. Sample material is recorded as cDNA or gDNA derived from T cells, B-cell-depleted T cells, or PBMCs.

As handled by the study authors: From reference gene primer amplification, estimates of nucleated cell counts were derived. The table came from immunoSEQ multiplex PCR; TCRdb's copy has only in-frame clones and leaves some out. For V, J and clone size, that table is used; D and trimming come from the DNA. Here the sample spans 130,000 to 150,000 clones, 84% being singletons. The V and J ends lost 2 bases and 2 bases respectively, with 12 bases between them. This CDR3 is 15 amino acids long. Germline V lookup: CDR1 SGDLS, CDR2 YYNGEE. The sequence was collected from a man aged 55 to 70 with active or convalescent COVID-19. Sequencing was done on a sample of peripheral blood. The rearrangement joins TRBV9 to TRBJ2-3; TRBD2 might be the D (6 bases). The CDR3 DNA reads as TGTGCCAGCAGCGTGGGGCGGGGCAACACAGATACGCAGTATTTT. Translation gives CASSVGRGNTDTQYF.